Listed below are T cell receptor beta chains from one sample, sequenced in a study of Graves' ophthalmopathy and Graves' hyperthyroidism. TCRdb redid the calling of the multiplex PCR reads with MiXCR, one entry per CDR3 protein. There are some 1.1 million distinct CDR3 sequences in the sample; about 38% occur only once, and around 10% lies in the top ten. Sequenced input: peripheral blood or thyroid tissue (not recorded which). All receptors come from an adult man with Graves' hyperthyroidism. The CDR3 runs from the conserved cysteine through the conserved F or W. A D gene is named only where the DNA matches it firmly. Expanded clones get a size class; other rows say once, few or many, or leave the size out.

abundance: few
d_gene: TRBD1
v_gene: TRBV7-8
j_gene: TRBJ2-5
CDR3aa: CASSLDAGTGGQETQYF
CDR3nt: TGTGCCAGCAGCTTAGACGCCGGGACAGGGGGGCAAGAGACCCAGTACTTC

abundance: .
d_gene: .
v_gene: TRBV6-1
j_gene: TRBJ2-7
CDR3aa: CASSHSPLQGWYEQYF
CDR3nt: TGTGCCAGCAGTCATTCGCCATTACAGGGTTGGTACGAGCAGTACTTC

abundance: few
d_gene: .
v_gene: TRBV6-5
j_gene: TRBJ1-1
CDR3aa: CASTSGSISEAFF
CDR3nt: TGTGCCAGCACCTCCGGTAGTATCTCTGAAGCTTTCTTT

abundance: many
d_gene: TRBD2
v_gene: TRBV7-2
j_gene: TRBJ2-5
CDR3aa: CASSRRLAGGKETQYF
CDR3nt: TGTGCCAGCAGCCGAAGACTAGCGGGAGGGAAGGAGACCCAGTACTTC

abundance: many
d_gene: TRBD1
v_gene: TRBV5-1
j_gene: TRBJ2-7
CDR3aa: CASRFGQGNGEQYF
CDR3nt: TGCGCCAGCCGATTTGGACAGGGGAATGGCGAGCAGTACTTC

abundance: once
d_gene: TRBD2
v_gene: TRBV10-3
j_gene: TRBJ2-5
CDR3aa: CAITPGTSGGTAFWTQYF
CDR3nt: TGTGCCATCACTCCCGGGACTAGCGGGGGGACAGCTTTTTGGACCCAGTACTTC

abundance: .
d_gene: .
v_gene: TRBV20-1
j_gene: TRBJ2-7
CDR3aa: CSARMRSEQYF
CDR3nt: TGCAGTGCTAGAATGAGGTCCGAGCAGTACTTC

abundance: .
d_gene: .
v_gene: TRBV29-1
j_gene: TRBJ1-4
CDR3aa: CSVAVGGPGHEKLFF
CDR3nt: TGCAGCGTTGCCGTTGGGGGTCCGGGTCATGAAAAACTGTTTTTT

abundance: few
d_gene: .
v_gene: TRBV10-3
j_gene: TRBJ1-2
CDR3aa: CAIGNQGRLGYTF
CDR3nt: TGTGCCATCGGAAATCAGGGGCGCCTTGGCTACACCTTC

abundance: .
d_gene: .
v_gene: TRBV15
j_gene: TRBJ1-5
CDR3aa: CATSRFPQGFDQPQHF
CDR3nt: TGTGCCACCAGCAGATTCCCACAGGGCTTCGATCAGCCCCAGCATTTT

abundance: .
d_gene: .
v_gene: TRBV7-2
j_gene: TRBJ2-7
CDR3aa: CAGSLTYEQYF
CDR3nt: TGTGCCGGCAGCTTAACTTACGAGCAGTACTTC

abundance: .
d_gene: .
v_gene: TRBV24-1
j_gene: TRBJ2-2
CDR3aa: CATRGFEGSTGELFF
CDR3nt: TGTGCCACCAGGGGCTTCGAGGGGTCTACCGGGGAGCTGTTTTTT

abundance: many
d_gene: .
v_gene: TRBV9
j_gene: TRBJ2-7
CDR3aa: CASSVGGDSVYEQYF
CDR3nt: TGTGCCAGCAGCGTGGGGGGGGACAGCGTCTACGAGCAGTACTTC

abundance: many
d_gene: TRBD2
v_gene: TRBV12-3/TRBV12-4
j_gene: TRBJ2-7
CDR3aa: CASSSPGLAGVGEQYF
CDR3nt: TGTGCCAGCAGTTCCCCGGGACTAGCGGGAGTCGGCGAGCAGTACTTC

abundance: many
d_gene: .
v_gene: TRBV19
j_gene: TRBJ1-4
CDR3aa: CASRKPGGGEKLFF
CDR3nt: TGTGCCAGTAGGAAGCCTGGGGGAGGAGAAAAACTGTTTTTT

abundance: once
d_gene: .
v_gene: TRBV29-1
j_gene: TRBJ2-7
CDR3aa: CSVELTGRSPYEQCF
CDR3nt: TGCAGCGTTGAGCTCACGGGAAGGTCCCCCTACGAGCAGTGCTTC

abundance: .
d_gene: .
v_gene: TRBV10-3
j_gene: TRBJ2-7
CDR3aa: CASSYRALTYEQYF
CDR3nt: TGTGCCAGCAGTTACAGGGCCTTGACCTACGAGCAGTACTTC

abundance: many
d_gene: .
v_gene: TRBV20-1
j_gene: TRBJ1-2
CDR3aa: CSASLVRHNGYTF
CDR3nt: TGCAGTGCTAGCTTAGTTAGGCATAATGGCTACACCTTC

abundance: .
d_gene: .
v_gene: TRBV3-1
j_gene: TRBJ2-2
CDR3aa: CASSQDGGIGTGELFF
CDR3nt: TGTGCCAGCAGCCAAGATGGCGGGATTGGCACCGGGGAGCTGTTTTTT

abundance: .
d_gene: TRBD2
v_gene: TRBV20-1
j_gene: TRBJ2-7
CDR3aa: CSAPGLTQF
CDR3nt: TGCAGTGCACCGGGACTAACACAATTC

abundance: .
d_gene: .
v_gene: TRBV10-3
j_gene: TRBJ2-2
CDR3aa: CANRAQGDTGELFF
CDR3nt: TGTGCCAACCGGGCGCAGGGAGACACCGGGGAGCTGTTTTTT

abundance: many
d_gene: .
v_gene: TRBV20-1
j_gene: TRBJ1-4
CDR3aa: CSARGQIPANDEKLFF
CDR3nt: TGCAGTGCTAGAGGGCAAATTCCAGCCAATGATGAAAAACTGTTTTTT